The T cell receptor beta chain under discussion was sequenced for a study of regulatory T cells in long-lasting Graves disease. In this sample, this clonotype turned up many times. With V trimmed by 4 bases and J by 10 bases, 12 bases remained unmatched. CDR3 length: 14 amino acids. Germline V gives CDR1 MNHEY, CDR2 SVGAGI. Time point noted: newly diagnosed GD, antithyroid drugs for less than 3 months. PBMC RNA served as the TCR library source. Combining iRepertoire HTBI primers with Arm-PCR of CDR3 regions, the authors built TCR beta libraries. TCRdb reanalysed the multiplex PCR reads using MiXCR and keeps one entry per CDR3 protein. Here the sample spans about 320,000 distinct CDR3 sequences, 15% to 20% being singletons.

Material: peripheral blood mononuclear cells (PBMCs), obtained at new diagnosis, from a patient treated with antithyroid drugs. This TCR derives from a female donor with Graves disease. V usage is TRBV6-5 and J usage is TRBJ1-2; 7 bases are shared with TRBD1. For the CDR3, the DNA is TGTGCCAGCAGTTTCGAGACAGGGAGGCGGCACTACACCTTC. It encodes CASSFETGRRHYTF.